This TCR beta chain was sequenced in a study of T cells after yellow fever vaccination. V lost 0 bases and J 4 bases, leaving 16 bases between the germline ends. The CDR3 runs to 16 residues. CDR1 SGHRS and CDR2 YFSETQ come from the germline V gene. Of note for this clonotype: Antigen: not known.

Researchers made TCR cDNA using 5'RACE template switching, and this step added a universal primer site and UMIs. TCRdb fed the 5' RACE reads into MiXCR, producing one record per CDR3 protein. The sample has under 350,000 distinct CDR3 sequences, 4.1% seen once. Study-wide results and caveats: A weaker but faster secondary response was observed, peaking on day 5 versus 15. Abundant clonotypes from the bulk population could contaminate FACS-sorted repertoires.

The TCR sequence derives from a man younger than 35 who received the YFV17D yellow fever vaccine. Sequences were derived from PBMCs, sampled 5 days after the yellow fever booster vaccination. The chain has TRBV5-1 and TRBJ1-1, with D possibly being TRBD1 (5 bases). This CDR3 is CASSLGSGRALTEAFF. CDR3 coding DNA: TGCGCCAGCAGCTTGGGGTCGGGCAGGGCTCTCACTGAAGCTTTCTTT.